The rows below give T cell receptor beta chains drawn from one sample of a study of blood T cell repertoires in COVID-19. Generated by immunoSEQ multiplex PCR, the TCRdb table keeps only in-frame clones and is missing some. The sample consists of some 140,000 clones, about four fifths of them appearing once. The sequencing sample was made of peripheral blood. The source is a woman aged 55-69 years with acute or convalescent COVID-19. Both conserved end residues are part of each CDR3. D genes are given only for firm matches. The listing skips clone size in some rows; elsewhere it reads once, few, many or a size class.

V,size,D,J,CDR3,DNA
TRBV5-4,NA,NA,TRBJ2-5,CASSFGTPIQETQYF,TGTGCCAGCAGCTTCGGGACTCCCATCCAAGAGACCCAGTACTTC
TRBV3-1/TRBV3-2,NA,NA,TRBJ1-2,CASSHGGGWNYGYTF,TGTGCCAGCAGCCATGGGGGGGGGTGGAACTATGGCTACACCTTC
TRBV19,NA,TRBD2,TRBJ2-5,CASSRRGGVQETQYF,TGTGCCAGTAGTAGACGCGGGGGGGTACAAGAGACCCAGTACTTC
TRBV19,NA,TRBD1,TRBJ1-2,CASSSDRVGLGYTF,TGTGCCAGTAGTTCGGACAGGGTGGGCCTTGGCTACACCTTC
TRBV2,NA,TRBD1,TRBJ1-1,CASTDRVGYTEAFF,TGTGCCAGTACAGACAGGGTTGGTTACACTGAAGCTTTCTTT
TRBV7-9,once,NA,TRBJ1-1,CASSSQGEVNTEAFF,TGTGCCAGCAGCTCACAGGGAGAAGTTAACACTGAAGCTTTCTTT
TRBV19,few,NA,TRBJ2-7,CASRTLDSYEQYF,TGTGCCAGTAGAACCTTAGACTCCTACGAGCAGTACTTC
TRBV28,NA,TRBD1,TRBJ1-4,CASRPRDRANEKLFF,TGTGCCAGCAGACCCCGAGACAGGGCTAATGAAAAACTGTTTTTT
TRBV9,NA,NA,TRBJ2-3,CASSVTSFVVLDTQYF,TGTGCCAGCAGCGTTACTAGCTTCGTGGTTCTGGATACGCAGTATTTT
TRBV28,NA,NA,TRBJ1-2,CASRTEGRGYGYTF,TGTGCCAGTCGAACGGAGGGGAGGGGCTATGGCTACACCTTC
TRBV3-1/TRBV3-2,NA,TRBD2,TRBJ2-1,CASSHFSGGSYNEQFF,TGTGCCAGCAGCCATTTTAGCGGGGGATCCTACAATGAGCAGTTCTTC
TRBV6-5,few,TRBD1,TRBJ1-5,CASSRTGSGNQPQHF,TGTGCCAGCAGTAGGACAGGGTCGGGCAATCAGCCCCAGCATTTT
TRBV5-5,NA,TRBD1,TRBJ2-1,CASNYVGTAYNEQFF,TGTGCCAGCAATTACGTGGGGACAGCGTACAATGAGCAGTTCTTC
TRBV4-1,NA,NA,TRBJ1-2,CASSPVEASYGYTF,TGCGCCAGCAGCCCGGTGGAGGCTTCCTATGGCTACACCTTC
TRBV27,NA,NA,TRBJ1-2,CASSSRFYGYTF,TGTGCCAGCAGTTCCAGGTTCTATGGCTACACCTTC
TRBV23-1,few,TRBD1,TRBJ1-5,CASSHPGQGDQPQHF,TGCGCCAGCAGTCATCCGGGACAGGGGGATCAGCCCCAGCATTTT
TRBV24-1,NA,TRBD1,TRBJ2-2,CATSDFVDRSGELFF,TGTGCCACCAGTGATTTCGTGGACAGGTCCGGGGAGCTGTTTTTT
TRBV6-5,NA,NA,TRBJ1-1,CASSSTVNTEAFF,TGTGCCAGCAGTTCGACAGTGAACACTGAAGCTTTCTTT
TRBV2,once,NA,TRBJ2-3,CAVGSGVEDTQYF,TGTGCCGTTGGATCAGGGGTGGAAGATACGCAGTATTTT
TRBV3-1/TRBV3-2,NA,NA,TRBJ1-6,CASSQEAGYSYNSPLHF,TGTGCCAGCAGCCAAGAGGCAGGGTACTCCTATAATTCACCCCTCCACTTT
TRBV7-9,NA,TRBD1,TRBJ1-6,CASSFPTQQGSSYNSPLHF,TGTGCCAGCAGCTTCCCGACACAACAGGGGAGCTCCTATAATTCACCCCTCCACTTT
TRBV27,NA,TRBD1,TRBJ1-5,CASSPRGAGGYQPQHF,TGTGCCAGCAGTCCCCGGGGGGCAGGGGGCTATCAGCCCCAGCATTTT
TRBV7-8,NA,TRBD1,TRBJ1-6,CASSLGSGGYSPLHF,TGTGCCAGCAGCTTGGGCTCAGGGGGGTACTCACCCCTCCACTTT